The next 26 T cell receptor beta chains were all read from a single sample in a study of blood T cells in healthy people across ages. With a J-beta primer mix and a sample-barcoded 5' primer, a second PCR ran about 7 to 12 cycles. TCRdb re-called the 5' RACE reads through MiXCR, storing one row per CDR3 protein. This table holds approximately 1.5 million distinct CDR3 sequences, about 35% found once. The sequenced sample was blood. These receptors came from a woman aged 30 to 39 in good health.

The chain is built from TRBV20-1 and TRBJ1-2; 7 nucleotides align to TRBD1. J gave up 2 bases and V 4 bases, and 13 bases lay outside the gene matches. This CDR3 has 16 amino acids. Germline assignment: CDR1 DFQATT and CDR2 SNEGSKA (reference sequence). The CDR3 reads CSATHANRGRNYGYTF. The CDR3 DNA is TGCAGTGCTACCCATGCGAATAGGGGGCGGAACTATGGCTACACCTTC.

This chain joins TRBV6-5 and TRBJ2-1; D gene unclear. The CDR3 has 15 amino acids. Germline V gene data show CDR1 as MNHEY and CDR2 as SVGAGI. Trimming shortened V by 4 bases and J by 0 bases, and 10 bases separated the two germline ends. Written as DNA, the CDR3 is TGTGCCAGCAGTTGGCTATCTAGCTCCTACAATGAGCAGTTCTTC. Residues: CASSWLSSSYNEQFF.

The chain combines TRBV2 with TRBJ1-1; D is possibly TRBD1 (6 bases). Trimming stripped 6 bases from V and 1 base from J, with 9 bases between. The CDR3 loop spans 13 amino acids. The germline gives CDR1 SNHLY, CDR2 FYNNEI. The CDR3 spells CASRQGWNTEAFF. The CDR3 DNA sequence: TGTGCCAGCAGACAGGGATGGAACACTGAAGCTTTCTTT. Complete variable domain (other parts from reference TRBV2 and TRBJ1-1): EPEVTQTPSHQVTQMGQEVILRCVPISNHLYFYWYRQILGQKVEFLVSFYNNEISEKSEIFDDQFSVERPDGSNFTLKIRSTKLEDSAMYFCASRQGWNTEAFFGQGTRLTVV.

The CDR3 nucleotides read TGTGCCATCAGCCCGGGGGGTAGGTATGGCTACACCTTC. The encoded protein is CAISPGGRYGYTF. The chain has TRBV10-3 and TRBJ1-2, with D perhaps matching TRBD1 (5 bases). Germline CDR1 ENHRY, CDR2 SYGVKD. V was pared by 6 bases and J by 5 bases, with 13 bases between. The CDR3 has 13 amino acids.

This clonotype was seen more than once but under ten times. CDR3 sequence reads: CASSLAGQRSSYNEQFF. The CDR3 DNA follows: TGCGCCAGCAGCTTGGCCGGCCAAAGGAGCTCCTACAATGAGCAGTTCTTC. This sequence joins TRBV5-1 and TRBJ2-1; unclear D gene. V was shortened by 0 bases and J by 0 bases, with 13 bases between the two germline ends. The CDR3 has 17 amino acids. Germline V gene data show CDR1 as SGHRS and CDR2 as YFSETQ.

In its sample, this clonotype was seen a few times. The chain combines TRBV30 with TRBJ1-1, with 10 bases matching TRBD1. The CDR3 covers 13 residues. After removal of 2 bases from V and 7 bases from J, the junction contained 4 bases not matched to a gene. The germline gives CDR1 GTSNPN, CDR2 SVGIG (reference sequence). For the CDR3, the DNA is TGTGCCTGGAGTCCCGACAGGGGGCTTGAAGCTTTCTTT. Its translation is CAWSPDRGLEAFF. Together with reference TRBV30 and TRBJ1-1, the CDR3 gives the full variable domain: SQTIHQWPATLVQPVGSPLSLECTVEGTSNPNLYWYRQAAGRGLQLLFYSVGIGQISSEVPQNLSASRPQDRQFILSSKKLLLSDSGFYLCAWSPDRGLEAFFGQGTRLTVV.

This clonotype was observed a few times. The CDR3 spells CASSQSRAGTEAFF. CDR3 sequence (DNA): TGCGCCAGCAGCCAGAGTAGGGCTGGGACTGAAGCTTTCTTT. The chain joins TRBV4-1 to TRBJ1-1, with D uncertain. The CDR3 extends over 14 amino acids. The germline V gene has CDR1 MGHRA and CDR2 YSYEKL. V lost 3 bases and J lost 5, with 13 bases in between.

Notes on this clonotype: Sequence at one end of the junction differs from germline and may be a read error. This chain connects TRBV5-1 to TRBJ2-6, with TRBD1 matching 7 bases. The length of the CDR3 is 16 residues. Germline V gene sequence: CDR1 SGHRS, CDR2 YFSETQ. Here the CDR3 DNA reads TGTGCCAGCAGCTTAGAGGGGGCCTCTGGGGCCAACGTCCTGACTTTC. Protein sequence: CASSLEGASGANVLTF.

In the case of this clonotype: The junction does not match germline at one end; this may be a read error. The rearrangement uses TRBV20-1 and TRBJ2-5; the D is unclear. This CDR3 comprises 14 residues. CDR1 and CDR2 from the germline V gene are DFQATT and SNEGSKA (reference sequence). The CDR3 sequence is CGARMTSPRETQYF. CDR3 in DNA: TGCGGTGCTCGGATGACCTCCCCGCGGGAGACCCAGTACTTC.

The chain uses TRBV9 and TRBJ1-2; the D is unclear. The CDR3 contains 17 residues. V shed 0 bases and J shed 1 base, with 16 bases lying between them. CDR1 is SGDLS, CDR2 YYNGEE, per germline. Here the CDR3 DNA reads TGTGCCAGCAGCGTAGGGTCAGATAGTCTCCTTAACTATGGCTACACCTTC. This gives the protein CASSVGSDSLLNYGYTF.

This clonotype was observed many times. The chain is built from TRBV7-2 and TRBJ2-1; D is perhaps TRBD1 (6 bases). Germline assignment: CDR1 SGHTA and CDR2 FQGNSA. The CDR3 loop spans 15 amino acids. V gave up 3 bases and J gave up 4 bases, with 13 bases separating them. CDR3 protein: CASSLVVGQYNEQFF. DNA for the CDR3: TGTGCCAGCAGCTTGGTCGTTGGACAGTACAATGAGCAGTTCTTC. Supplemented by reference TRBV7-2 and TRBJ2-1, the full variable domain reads GAGVSQSPSNKVTEKGKDVELRCDPISGHTALYWYRQSLGQGLEFLIYFQGNSAPDKSGLPSDRFSAERTGGSVSTLTIQRTQQEDSAVYLCASSLVVGQYNEQFFGPGTRLTVL.

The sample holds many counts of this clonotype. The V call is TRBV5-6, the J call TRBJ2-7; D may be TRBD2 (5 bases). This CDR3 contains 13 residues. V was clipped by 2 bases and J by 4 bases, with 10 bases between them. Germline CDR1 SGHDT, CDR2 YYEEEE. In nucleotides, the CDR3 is TGTGCCAGCAGCTTTGGCGGAGGATACGAGCAGTACTTC. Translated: CASSFGGGYEQYF.

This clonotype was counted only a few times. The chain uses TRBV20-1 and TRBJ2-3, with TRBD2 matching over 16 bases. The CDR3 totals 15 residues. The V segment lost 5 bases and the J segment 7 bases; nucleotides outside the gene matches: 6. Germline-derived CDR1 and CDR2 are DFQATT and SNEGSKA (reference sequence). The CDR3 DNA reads TGCAGTGCTGCCGGGACTAGCGGGGGGGACCATACGCAGTATTTT. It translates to CSAAGTSGGDHTQYF.

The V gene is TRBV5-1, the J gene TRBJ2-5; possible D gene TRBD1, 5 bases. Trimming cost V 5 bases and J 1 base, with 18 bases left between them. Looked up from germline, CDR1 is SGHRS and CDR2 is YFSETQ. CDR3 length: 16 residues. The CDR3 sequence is CASRSMTAPFQETQYF. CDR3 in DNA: TGCGCCAGCAGAAGTATGACAGCTCCATTCCAAGAGACCCAGTACTTC.

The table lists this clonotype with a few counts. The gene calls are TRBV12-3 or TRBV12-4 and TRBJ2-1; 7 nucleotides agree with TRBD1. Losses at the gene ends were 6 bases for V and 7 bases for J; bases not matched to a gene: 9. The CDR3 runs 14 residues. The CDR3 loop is CASRPRGGGNEQFF. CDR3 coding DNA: TGTGCCAGCAGACCGCGAGGGGGCGGGAATGAGCAGTTCTTC.

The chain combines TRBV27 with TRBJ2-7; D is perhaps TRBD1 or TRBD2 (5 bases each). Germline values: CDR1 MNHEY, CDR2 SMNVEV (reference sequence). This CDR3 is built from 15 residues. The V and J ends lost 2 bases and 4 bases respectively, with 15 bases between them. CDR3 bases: TGTGCCAGCAGTTTAAAAGGGGACGGATCATACGAGCAGTACTTC. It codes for CASSLKGDGSYEQYF.

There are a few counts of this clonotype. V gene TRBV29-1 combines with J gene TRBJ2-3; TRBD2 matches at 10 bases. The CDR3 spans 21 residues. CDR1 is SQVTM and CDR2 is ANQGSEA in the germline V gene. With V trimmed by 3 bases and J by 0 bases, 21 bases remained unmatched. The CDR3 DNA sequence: TGCAGCGTTGAGGGGATTGGGGCTAGCGGGAGAGGACCTACTAGCACAGATACGCAGTATTTT. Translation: CSVEGIGASGRGPTSTDTQYF.

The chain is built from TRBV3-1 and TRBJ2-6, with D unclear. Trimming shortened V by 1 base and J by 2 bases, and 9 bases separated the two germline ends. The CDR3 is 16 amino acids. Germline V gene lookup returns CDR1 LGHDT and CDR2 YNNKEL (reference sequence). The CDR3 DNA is TGTGCCAGCAGCCAAGGGTGGGTGACTGGGGCCAACGTCCTGACTTTC. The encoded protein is CASSQGWVTGANVLTF.

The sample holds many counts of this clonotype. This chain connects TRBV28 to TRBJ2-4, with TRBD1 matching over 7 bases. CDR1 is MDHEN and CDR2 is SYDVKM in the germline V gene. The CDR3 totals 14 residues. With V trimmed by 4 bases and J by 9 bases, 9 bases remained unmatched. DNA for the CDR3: TGTGCCAGCAGTTCCCAGGGGGTGGGAGTCATTCAGTACTTC. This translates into CASSSQGVGVIQYF.

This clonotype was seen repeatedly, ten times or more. The CDR3 DNA sequence: TGCAGTGCTAACAGGGACTACGAGCAGTACTTC. It encodes CSANRDYEQYF. V usage is TRBV20-1 and J usage is TRBJ2-7; TRBD1 is a possible D gene (6 bases). Germline V gives CDR1 DFQATT, CDR2 SNEGSKA (reference sequence). The V gene lost 4 bases and the J gene lost 3 bases, with 7 bases spanning the gap. The CDR3 extends over 11 amino acids.

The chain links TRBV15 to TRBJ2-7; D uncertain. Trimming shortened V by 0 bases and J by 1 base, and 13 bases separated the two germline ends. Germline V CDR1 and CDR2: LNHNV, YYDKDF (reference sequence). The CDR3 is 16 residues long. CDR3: CATSRDVGVRSYEQYF. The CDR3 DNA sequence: TGTGCCACCAGCAGAGATGTGGGTGTACGGTCCTACGAGCAGTACTTC.

The CDR3 DNA reads as TGTGCCAGCAGTTCCCCCACACTAGCCAAAAACATTCAGTACTTC. It codes for CASSSPTLAKNIQYF. The chain employs TRBV28 and TRBJ2-4; D remains ambiguous. The germline CDR1 and CDR2 sequences are MDHEN and SYDVKM. This CDR3 has 15 amino acids. The germline V and J ends were trimmed by 4 bases and 0 bases, with 10 bases remaining between them.

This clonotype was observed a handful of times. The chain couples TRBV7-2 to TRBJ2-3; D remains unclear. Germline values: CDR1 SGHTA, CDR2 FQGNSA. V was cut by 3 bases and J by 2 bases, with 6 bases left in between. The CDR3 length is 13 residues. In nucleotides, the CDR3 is TGTGCCAGCAGCTTCGGCTTCACAGATACGCAGTATTTT. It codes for CASSFGFTDTQYF.

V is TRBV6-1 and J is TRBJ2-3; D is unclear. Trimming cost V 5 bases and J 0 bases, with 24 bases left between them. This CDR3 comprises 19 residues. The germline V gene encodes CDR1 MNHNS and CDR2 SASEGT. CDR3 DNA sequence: TGTGCCAGCAGTACACCGAGCGCACGGAGAGGAACAAGCACAGATACGCAGTATTTT. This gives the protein CASSTPSARRGTSTDTQYF.

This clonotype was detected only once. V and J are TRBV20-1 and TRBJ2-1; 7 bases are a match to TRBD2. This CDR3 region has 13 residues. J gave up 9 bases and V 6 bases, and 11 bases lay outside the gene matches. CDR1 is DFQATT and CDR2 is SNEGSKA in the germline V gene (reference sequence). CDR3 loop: CSAHGLVGAEQFF. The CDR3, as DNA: TGCAGTGCCCACGGACTAGTCGGCGCTGAGCAGTTCTTC.

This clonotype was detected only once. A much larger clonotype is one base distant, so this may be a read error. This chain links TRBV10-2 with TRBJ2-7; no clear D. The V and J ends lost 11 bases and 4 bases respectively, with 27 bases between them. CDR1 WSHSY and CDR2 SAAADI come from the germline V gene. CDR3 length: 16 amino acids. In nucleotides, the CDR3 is TGCGCCGGCAAGGTCTCGGCCGGCGGTGGGATTTACGAGCAGTACTTC. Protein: CAGKVSAGGGIYEQYF.